This T cell receptor (beta chain) was captured in a study of T cell repertoires in cytomegalovirus infection. Study details: From public TCR beta signatures came an indication of both CMV infection and matching HLA type. Findings and limits, study-wide: Ex vivo, HLA-C-restricted CMV-specific TCR beta clonotypes prevailed over the rest of the response. People with CMV and the relevant HLA were identified by cumulative public TCR beta family frequency.

TCRdb reprocessed the reads with MiXCR, giving one entry per CDR3 protein. The sample carries fewer than 700,000 distinct CDR3 sequences, more than 20% recorded once. The CDR3 runs 15 residues. Germline V CDR1 and CDR2: SGHDN, FVKESK. Between the trimmed V and J ends, which lost 5 bases and 3 bases, there was a span of 17 bases. This clonotype occurred a few times. As yet, its antigen is unknown. The TCR originated in a human donor in good health (CMV status not recorded). Some clones in this sample may be carry-over from other donors' samples. The sample consisted of CD8+ T cells from PBMCs. J is TRBJ2-7 and V is TRBV14, with D perhaps TRBD1 or TRBD2 (6 bases each). The CDR3 DNA follows: TGTGCCAGCAGCATCCGACAGAAGGGGGGCTACGAGCAGTACTTC. Amino acid sequence: CASSIRQKGGYEQYF.